Presented here are 23 T cell receptor beta chains from one specimen sequenced in a study of T cell responses to AZD1222 COVID-19 vaccine. The assay was immunoSEQ multiplex PCR, and TCRdb's table has in-frame clones only and misses some. The sample carries more than 80,000 clones, under 90% recorded once. The starting material was peripheral blood, obtained on day 0 of AZD1222 vaccination. These receptors were obtained from an adult in good health.

This sequence joins TRBV19 and TRBJ2-7; 11 bases map to TRBD2. Germline V lookup: CDR1 LNHDA, CDR2 SQIVND (reference sequence). Germline trimming cut 4 bases from V and 1 base from J; bases unmatched to any gene: 3. There are 15 residues in the CDR3. The CDR3 region is CASSNGLAGSYEQYF. The CDR3 coding sequence is TGTGCCAGTAGTAACGGACTAGCGGGTTCCTACGAGCAGTACTTC.

This chain uses TRBV28 with TRBJ2-5; D might be TRBD1 or TRBD2, each matching 6 bases. CDR1 and CDR2 (germline): MDHEN, SYDVKM. The ends were cut back, 7 bases at V and 5 bases at J, with 20 bases in the middle. The CDR3 has 15 amino acids. The CDR3 spells CASTTGGGATETQYF. For the CDR3, the DNA is TGTGCCAGCACCACCGGGGGCGGGGCTACCGAGACCCAGTACTTC.

The V call is TRBV6-6, the J call TRBJ2-7; perhaps TRBD1 as D (6 bases). V dropped 6 bases and J dropped 4 bases, with 10 bases sitting between them. The CDR3 is made up of 12 amino acids. Germline values: CDR1 MNHNY, CDR2 SVGAGI (reference sequence). CDR3 sequence (DNA): TGTGCCAGCAGGCCAGGGGCTTACGAGCAGTACTTC. Translated: CASRPGAYEQYF.

This rearrangement joins TRBV7-9 to TRBJ2-3, with D unresolved. Germline values: CDR1 SEHNR, CDR2 FQNEAQ (reference sequence). This CDR3 is built from 14 residues. The V end was cut by 1 base, the J end by 3 bases, with 8 bases between. The CDR3 loop is CASSLDIRTDTQYF. CDR3 bases: TGTGCCAGCAGCTTAGACATCCGAACAGATACGCAGTATTTT. The entire variable domain, with the rest obtained from reference TRBV7-9 and TRBJ2-3, is as follows: DTGVSQNPRHKITKRGQNVTFRCDPISEHNRLYWYRQTLGQGPEFLTYFQNEAQLEKSRLLSDRFSAERPKGSFSTLEIQRTEQGDSAMYLCASSLDIRTDTQYFGPGTRLTVL.

The V and J genes are TRBV5-4 and TRBJ2-1, with D perhaps TRBD2 (5 bases). CDR1 and CDR2 (germline): SGHNT, YYREEE (reference sequence). V was trimmed by 4 bases and J by 7 bases, leaving 9 bases between them. The CDR3 runs 12 residues. The CDR3 loop is CASSGGGNEQFF. As DNA, the CDR3 is TGTGCCAGCAGCGGCGGAGGAAATGAGCAGTTCTTC.

This rearrangement joins TRBV10-2 to TRBJ2-7, with 11 bases identical to TRBD2. The germline V gene encodes CDR1 WSHSY and CDR2 SAAADI. Trimming cost V 4 bases and J 6 bases; bases outside gene matches: 5. The CDR3 sequence is 14 residues long. The CDR3 DNA reads as TGCGCCAGCAGTGCACTAGCGGGAGCAAGCGAGCAGTACTTC. Translated, it gives CASSALAGASEQYF.

The CDR3: CASSPPSGRTSYEQYF. The CDR3, as DNA: TGTGCCAGCAGCCCCCCTAGCGGGAGGACCTCCTACGAGCAGTACTTC. This chain joins TRBV3-1 (or the pseudogene TRBV3-2) and TRBJ2-7; 11 bases match TRBD2. CDR3 length: 16 amino acids. Trimming at V came to 4 bases and at J to 0 bases, leaving 5 bases not matched to a gene. Germline V gene sequence: CDR1 LGHDT, CDR2 YNNKEL (reference sequence).

As regards this clone: At one of its ends the junction is not consistent with the germline gene, which may arise from a read error. This chain links TRBV5-4 with TRBJ1-1, with 7 bases aligning to TRBD1. Germline assignment: CDR1 SGHNT and CDR2 YYREEE (reference sequence). The CDR3 length is 15 residues. The CDR3 spells CASSRDSTPTVKLSF. The DNA for the CDR3 is TGTGCCAGCAGCCGGGACAGCACCCCGACTGTAAAGCTCTCTTTT.

CDR3 in DNA: TGTGCCAGCATAAGTGGCGGGGTACCCTACGAGCAGTACTTC. Its protein product is CASISGGVPYEQYF. The V gene is TRBV6-6, the J gene TRBJ2-7; TRBD2 is a possible D gene (6 bases). The CDR3 contains 14 residues. The V gene's germline CDR1 is MNHNY and CDR2 SVGAGI (reference sequence). Between the trimmed V and J ends, which lost 7 bases and 2 bases, there was a span of 15 bases.

The V gene is TRBV5-4, the J gene TRBJ1-6, with no clear D. The CDR3 is 16 residues long. The V gene lost 2 bases and the J gene lost 0 bases, with 9 bases spanning the gap. Germline V gives CDR1 SGHNT, CDR2 YYREEE (reference sequence). The CDR3 sequence is CASSFDRYSYNSPLHF. In nucleotides, the CDR3 is TGTGCCAGCAGCTTTGACCGCTACTCCTATAATTCACCCCTCCACTTT.

This chain links TRBV12-3 or TRBV12-4 with TRBJ2-5; D call uncertain. V was cut by 3 bases and J by 2 bases, with 7 bases left in between. The CDR3 is 13 amino acids. The CDR3 here is CASSFIRQETQYF. The CDR3 coding sequence is TGTGCCAGCAGTTTCATTAGACAAGAGACCCAGTACTTC.

The gene calls are TRBV30 and TRBJ2-3, with a possible D match to TRBD2 (6 bases). Trimming took 2 bases from V and 0 from J, leaving 12 bases between them. The length of the CDR3 is 15 residues. From germline, CDR1 is GTSNPN and CDR2 SVGIG (reference sequence). CDR3 in amino acids: CAWSPIGRSTDTQYF. The CDR3 nucleotides are TGTGCCTGGAGTCCAATAGGGAGGAGCACAGATACGCAGTATTTT.

A single count supports this clone. The chain links TRBV16 to TRBJ1-1; 12 bases map to TRBD1. The trim removed 0 bases at V and 4 bases at J, leaving 3 bases unmatched. Germline V gene data show CDR1 as KGHSY and CDR2 as FQNENV. This CDR3 is 16 amino acids long. CDR3 in amino acids: CASSQSGQGAGTEAFF. DNA of the CDR3: TGTGCCAGCAGCCAATCGGGACAGGGGGCTGGCACTGAAGCTTTCTTT.

The chain links TRBV7-9 to TRBJ1-2; D ambiguous. Germline CDR1 is SEHNR and CDR2 is FQNEAQ (reference sequence). The CDR3 is made up of 14 amino acids. Trimming cost V 5 bases and J 4 bases, with 14 bases left between them. In DNA form, the CDR3 reads TGTGCCAGCAGCACACAAACAGAGGGCTATGGCTACACCTTC. This gives the protein CASSTQTEGYGYTF.

The chain uses TRBV28 and TRBJ1-2; 9 nucleotides match TRBD1. V was clipped by 6 bases and J by 3 bases; unmatched bases: 5. CDR3 size: 14 residues. Germline CDR1 MDHEN, CDR2 SYDVKM. CDR3 in DNA: TGTGCCAGCAGCTCGGGACAGGGTGACTATGGCTACACCTTC. This encodes CASSSGQGDYGYTF.

The chain employs TRBV30 and TRBJ2-1; D may be TRBD1 (6 bases). Trimming left V 2 bases short and J 16 bases short, with 15 bases between. The CDR3 sequence is 11 residues long. Per the germline V gene, CDR1 is GTSNPN and CDR2 is SVGIG (reference sequence). This CDR3 is CAWSMGAIGFF. CDR3 nucleotides: TGTGCCTGGAGTATGGGGGCGATCGGATTCTTC.

The rearrangement links TRBV5-1 to TRBJ1-1; D may be TRBD1 (5 bases). Germline-derived CDR1 and CDR2 are SGHRS and YFSETQ. The V and J ends lost 6 bases and 1 base respectively, with 13 bases between them. CDR3 length: 14 amino acids. CDR3 sequence reads: CASTLGTANTEAFF. The CDR3 nucleotides are TGCGCCAGCACCCTAGGGACGGCGAACACTGAAGCTTTCTTT. The entire variable domain, with the rest obtained from reference TRBV5-1 and TRBJ1-1, is as follows: KAGVTQTPRYLIKTRGQQVTLSCSPISGHRSVSWYQQTPGQGLQFLFEYFSETQRNKGNFPGRFSGRQFSNSRSEMNVSTLELGDSALYLCASTLGTANTEAFFGQGTRLTVV.

The chain recombines TRBV18 with TRBJ1-5; D is undetermined. V was cut by 2 bases and J by 2 bases, with 13 bases left in between. The CDR3 is 16 residues long. Germline V gives CDR1 KGHSH, CDR2 LQKENI. Here the CDR3 DNA reads TGTGCCAGCTCACCAGCACAGACCAGTGGCAATCAGCCCCAGCATTTT. Amino acids: CASSPAQTSGNQPQHF.

The rearrangement uses TRBV5-1 and TRBJ2-7; D possibly corresponds to TRBD2 (5 bases). In germline, CDR1 is SGHRS, CDR2 YFSETQ. The CDR3 loop spans 15 amino acids. V was shortened by 6 bases and J by 0 bases, with 16 bases between the two germline ends. The CDR3 loop reads CASTHGGRSSYEQYF. The CDR3 coding sequence is TGCGCCAGCACCCACGGAGGACGCAGCTCCTACGAGCAGTACTTC.

The rearrangement links TRBV24-1 to TRBJ1-5, with TRBD1 identical over 9 bases. V was pared by 9 bases and J by 0 bases, with 5 bases of the junction left unmatched. This CDR3 is 15 amino acids long. Looked up from germline, CDR1 is KGHDR and CDR2 is SFDVKD. The CDR3 sequence: CATWDRDDSNQPQHF. The CDR3 DNA sequence: TGTGCCACCTGGGACAGGGACGATAGCAATCAGCCCCAGCATTTT.

The chain links TRBV2 to TRBJ2-7; tentative D call: TRBD2 (6 bases). V shed 3 bases and J shed 0 bases, with 12 bases lying between them. Germline V gene sequence: CDR1 SNHLY, CDR2 FYNNEI. There are 15 residues in the CDR3. The CDR3 protein is CASSEVAGFSYEQYF. In DNA, the CDR3 is TGTGCCAGCAGTGAGGTGGCGGGATTCTCCTACGAGCAGTACTTC.

V and J are TRBV2 and TRBJ1-3; D call uncertain. This CDR3 contains 15 residues. Trimming pared 4 bases from V and 0 bases from J, leaving 10 bases between. CDR1 SNHLY and CDR2 FYNNEI come from the germline V gene. CDR3 in DNA: TGTGCCAGCAGTGCCCGGACGGCCTCTGGAAACACCATATATTTT. Encoded protein: CASSARTASGNTIYF.

This sequence joins TRBV7-2 and TRBJ2-2; D may be TRBD2 (7 bases). The CDR3 consists of 16 residues. V lost 6 bases and J lost 0, with 14 bases in between. Germline V gene data show CDR1 as SGHTA and CDR2 as FQGNSA. CDR3 DNA sequence: TGTGCCAGCAGTCCTAGGGGGGGCACGAACACCGGGGAGCTGTTTTTT. It translates to CASSPRGGTNTGELFF. Full variable domain (outside the CDR3, taken from reference TRBV7-2 and TRBJ2-2): GAGVSQSPSNKVTEKGKDVELRCDPISGHTALYWYRQSLGQGLEFLIYFQGNSAPDKSGLPSDRFSAERTGGSVSTLTIQRTQQEDSAVYLCASSPRGGTNTGELFFGEGSRLTVL.